This T cell receptor (beta chain) was sequenced for a study of T cells after yellow fever vaccination. Study background: Those fractions that held only low numbers of cells were prepared using the SMART-Seq v4 Ultra Low Input RNA kit. Study-wide points: It was the secondary response that reached its peak faster, day 5 versus 15, but it was weaker.

It was through 5'RACE template switching that TCR cDNA was made, with a universal primer site and UMIs added. TCRdb fed the 5' RACE reads into MiXCR, producing one record per CDR3 protein. The profile shows 300,000 to 400,000 distinct CDR3 sequences, 8% to 9.5% of them singletons. Germline V CDR1 and CDR2: LNHDA, SQIVND (reference sequence). This CDR3 has 15 residues. V was shortened by 5 bases and J by 7 bases, with 18 bases between the two germline ends. This clonotype has only a few counts. The antigen is undetermined. Here the sequenced sample was PBMCs, taken about 41 days after the first yellow fever vaccination. The genes are TRBV19 and TRBJ2-1; maybe TRBD2 (6 bases). This TCR derives from a man between 18 and 29 years old who received the YFV17D yellow fever vaccine. The CDR3 coding sequence is TGTGCCAGTAGTCCAGGTGTTGCGGGGTTTAATGAGCAGTTCTTC. Residues: CASSPGVAGFNEQFF.